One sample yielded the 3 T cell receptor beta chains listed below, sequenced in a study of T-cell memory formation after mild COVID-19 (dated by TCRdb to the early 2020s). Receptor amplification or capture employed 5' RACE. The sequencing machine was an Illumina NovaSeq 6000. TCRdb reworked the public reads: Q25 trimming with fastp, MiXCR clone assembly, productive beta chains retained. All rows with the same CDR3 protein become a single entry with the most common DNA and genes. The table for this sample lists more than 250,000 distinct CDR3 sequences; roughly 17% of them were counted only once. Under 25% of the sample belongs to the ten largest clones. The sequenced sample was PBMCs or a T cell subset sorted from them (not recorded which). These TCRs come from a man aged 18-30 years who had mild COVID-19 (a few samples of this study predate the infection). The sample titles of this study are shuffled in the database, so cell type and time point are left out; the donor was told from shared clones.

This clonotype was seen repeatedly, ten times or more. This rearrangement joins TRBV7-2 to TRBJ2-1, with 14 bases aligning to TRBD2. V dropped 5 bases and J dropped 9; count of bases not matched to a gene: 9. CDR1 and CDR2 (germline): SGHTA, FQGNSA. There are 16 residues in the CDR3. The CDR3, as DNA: TGTGCCAGCAGCATGGGGACTAGCGGGGGCCTCCTTGAGCAGTTCTTC. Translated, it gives CASSMGTSGGLLEQFF.

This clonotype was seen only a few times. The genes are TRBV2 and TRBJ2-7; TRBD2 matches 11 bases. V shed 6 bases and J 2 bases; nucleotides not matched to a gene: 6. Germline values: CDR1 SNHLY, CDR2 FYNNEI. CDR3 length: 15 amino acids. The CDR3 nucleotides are TGTGCCAGCAGCGCGGGACTAGCGGCGACCTACGAGCAGTACTTC. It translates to CASSAGLAATYEQYF.

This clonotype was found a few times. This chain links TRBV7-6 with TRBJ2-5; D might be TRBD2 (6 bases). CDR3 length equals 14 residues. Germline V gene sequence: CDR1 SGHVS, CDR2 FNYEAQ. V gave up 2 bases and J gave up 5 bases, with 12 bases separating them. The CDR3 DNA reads TGTGCCAGCAGCTTAAGAAGCCGGGAGGAGACCCAGTACTTC. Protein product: CASSLRSREETQYF.